Presented here are 9 T cell receptor beta chains from one specimen sequenced in a study of blood T cell repertoires in COVID-19. The data were produced by immunoSEQ multiplex PCR, yet TCRdb's version contains in-frame clones alone and is incomplete. In the table there are fewer than 250,000 clones, about 82% of which are singletons. The sample consisted of PBMCs or T cells enriched from blood (not recorded which). All receptors derive from a woman between 45 and 60 years old with acute COVID-19.

This clone was detected a few times. The chain joins TRBV19 to TRBJ1-1; a weak D match, TRBD1 (6 bases). Germline assignment: CDR1 LNHDA and CDR2 SQIVND (reference sequence). This CDR3 has 15 amino acids. V lost 6 bases to trimming and J lost 7 bases, with 21 bases between them. The CDR3 region has the DNA TGTGCCAGTAGCCGCACAGGGAAGGGAAGCAGTGAAGCTTTCTTT. It specifies CASSRTGKGSSEAFF.

This clone was seen a single time. The chain has TRBV9 and TRBJ2-5, with D perhaps TRBD2 (5 bases). Germline CDR1 SGDLS, CDR2 YYNGEE. V lost 6 bases, J lost 2 bases, and 14 bases lay in between. This CDR3 comprises 14 residues. The CDR3 is CASNPPGEQETQYF. The CDR3 coding sequence is TGTGCCAGCAACCCCCCCGGGGAACAAGAGACCCAGTACTTC.

CDR3 sequence (DNA): TGCAGTGCTAGTCCACAGTCAAGCAATCAGCCCCAGCATTTT. Translation: CSASPQSSNQPQHF. The genes are TRBV20-1 and TRBJ1-5; D unclear. Germline V gene data show CDR1 as DFQATT and CDR2 as SNEGSKA (reference sequence). This CDR3 region has 14 residues. V lost 3 bases and J 1 base, leaving 10 bases between the germline ends.

A note on this clone: A much more abundant neighbour one base away suggests this may be a read error. The chain is built from TRBV5-4 and TRBJ1-2; TRBD1 matches at 8 bases. This CDR3 spans 14 amino acids. The germline V gene encodes CDR1 SGHNT and CDR2 YYREEE (reference sequence). The V segment lost 0 bases and the J segment 4 bases; nucleotides outside the gene matches: 2. The CDR3 DNA reads as TGTGCCAGCAGCTTGGGGACAGGGACCTATGGCTACACCTTC. Protein product: CASSLGTGTYGYTF.

The chain recombines TRBV7-2 with TRBJ1-1, with 7 positions matching TRBD1. Per germline, CDR1 SGHTA and CDR2 FQGNSA. V dropped 5 bases and J dropped 4; count of bases not matched to a gene: 4. The CDR3 sequence is 13 residues long. In nucleotides, the CDR3 is TGTGCCAGCAGCGTGACAGGGCGCACTGAAGCTTTCTTT. This encodes CASSVTGRTEAFF.

The chain carries TRBV9 and TRBJ2-1; a weak D match, TRBD2 (6 bases). The V end was cut by 0 bases, the J end by 9 bases, with 10 bases between. Germline V lookup: CDR1 SGDLS, CDR2 YYNGEE. There are 13 residues in the CDR3. The CDR3 DNA is TGTGCCAGCAGCGTAGACCTAGCGAGTGAGCAGTTCTTC. It translates to CASSVDLASEQFF.

The chain recombines TRBV7-2 with TRBJ1-1, with D unclear. The germline gives CDR1 SGHTA, CDR2 FQGNSA. CDR3 length: 13 amino acids. Trimming pared 5 bases from V and 0 bases from J, leaving 7 bases between. The CDR3 spells CASSPTMNTEAFF. The CDR3 coding sequence is TGTGCCAGCAGCCCCACAATGAACACTGAAGCTTTCTTT. Based on the CDR3 plus reference TRBV7-2 and TRBJ1-1, the full variable domain is GAGVSQSPSNKVTEKGKDVELRCDPISGHTALYWYRQSLGQGLEFLIYFQGNSAPDKSGLPSDRFSAERTGGSVSTLTIQRTQQEDSAVYLCASSPTMNTEAFFGQGTRLTVV.

The CDR3 loop reads CASSPRQEIEKLFF. In DNA, the CDR3 is TGTGCCAGCAGTCCAAGACAGGAAATCGAGAAACTGTTTTTT. The gene calls are TRBV2 and TRBJ1-4; TRBD1 might be the D (6 bases). The V end lost 5 bases, the J end lost 11 bases, and 18 bases lay between the germline ends. Germline V gene sequence: CDR1 SNHLY, CDR2 FYNNEI. The CDR3 contains 14 residues.

The chain has TRBV20-1 and TRBJ1-2; weak D call: TRBD1 (5 bases). CDR1 is DFQATT, CDR2 SNEGSKA, per germline (reference sequence). The CDR3 length is 11 residues. The V gene lost 6 bases and the J gene lost 6 bases, with 11 bases spanning the gap. CDR3 DNA: TGCAGTGCGAAGACAGATAATGGCTACACCTTC. It specifies CSAKTDNGYTF.